This record looks at one TCR beta chain sequence and its context. This clonotype was observed many times. Its antigen target is currently unknown. Base qualities are not recorded, but no much larger clone differs from it by a single base. The sample comes from a study of T cells in Graves' hyperthyroidism and ophthalmopathy (dated by TCRdb to between 2018 and 2020). A note on the overall study: Peripheral blood was collected at initial diagnosis, before any treatment. The 100 or so discovery patients were randomly divided into training and test sets at a 7:3 ratio. In addition, the study compared T-cell repertoires in thyroid tissue and in blood from five to seven Graves' hyperthyroidism patients. Once sampling was done, hyperthyroidism patients were given methimazole at a starting dose of 30 mg daily, whereas ophthalmopathy patients were given high-dose intravenous methylprednisolone. TCR Vbeta CDR3 sequencing of 135 peripheral blood samples (roughly 41 ophthalmopathy, 75 hyperthyroidism and approximately 17 progressor patients) is reported in the paper. Whether ophthalmopathy could be predicted prospectively was tested in an independent validation cohort made up of approximately 19 hyperthyroidism patients plus 17 patients who later progressed to ophthalmopathy. To identify distinguishing TCR V-J signatures, a discovery cohort of about 100 patients was used, comprising 43 with Graves' ophthalmopathy and around 57 with stable Graves' hyperthyroidism. Overall results and qualifications from the work: A 13 V-J signature model separated ophthalmopathy from stable hyperthyroidism, with roughly 88% sensitivity and 81.08% specificity in cross-validation and 80%/75% in testing. Blood samples also contained most of the expanded thyroid clonotypes (frequency above 0.001), which suggests that blood repertoires may reflect thyroid immune responses. In validation, the model predicted progression to ophthalmopathy with 55% to 71% sensitivity and about 73% specificity, a median of approximately 6.5 months before onset. No statistical method was used to fix the sample size in advance, and group allocation was not hidden from the investigators.

Amplification of TCR beta CDR3 regions was carried out from RNA transcripts. A first-round RT-PCR of the TCR CDR3 used the HTBI primer set with the Qiagen OneStep RT-PCR kit. A second multiplex PCR round built the libraries, followed by size selection and purification. Libraries were sequenced paired-end with 100 bp reads on an Illumina HiSeq2000. The study's processing was this. SOAPnuke was used to process the raw data, throwing out any read that contained adapters or uncalled bases, had a mean Phred below 15, or lacked an exact constant-primer or identifier match. High-quality paired reads were merged using COPE v1.2.5, and each unique nucleotide sequence was defined as a clonotype. Clonotypes were aligned to IMGT TRBV, TRBD and TRBJ reference segments using MiTCR v1.1. The analysis was restricted to V-J combinations with a frequency above 0.0001, which together covered 99% to 99.2% of the repertoires. A TCS score was defined as the ratio between F50 (clonal expansion) and ExV (chaos), using BLOSUM62-based TCRdist between CDR3 peptides within each V-J. Welch's t-statistics and random forest reduced roughly 530 V-J features to around 14, which were used in a naive Bayes classifier (R e1071). The raw public reads went through TCRdb reprocessing: fastp at Q25, MiXCR clone calling, in-frame beta chains kept. Rows with a matching CDR3 protein are joined into one entry that keeps the most common DNA and genes. The V and J calls, along with clone size, are taken from TCRdb and not from the paper's own processing. Here the sample has more than 450,000 distinct CDR3 sequences; 11% to 15% occur a single time. The ten largest clonotypes hold about 15% of the sample.

Stable Graves' hyperthyroidism was defined as the absence of progression to ophthalmopathy over 18 months of follow-up. Hyperthyroidism patients were newly diagnosed, had a disease duration of under 2 months, and were aged 18 to 65 years. Any patient with an uncontrolled infection, another autoimmune disease, pregnancy or lactation was excluded. Diagnoses relied on clinical symptoms, serum thyroxine and TRAb, thyroid ultrasound and orbital computed tomography. PBMCs were isolated from 7.5 to 10 ml of fresh peripheral blood by Ficoll-Paque density gradient centrifugation. Total RNA was extracted with Trizol reagent, and quality was checked on an Agilent 2100 Bioanalyzer. This TCR was recovered from a woman between 40 and 55 years old with Graves' hyperthyroidism. Sequenced sample: blood.

The nucleotides are TGCAGTGCTAGTTCTAGCGGGAGGCTTTCCTACGAGCAGTACTTC. Protein translation: CSASSSGRLSYEQYF. The V and J genes are TRBV20-1 and TRBJ2-7, with 11 bases in between that match TRBD2. Looking up the germline V gene (reference sequence) yields CDR1 DFQATT and CDR2 SNEGSKA. At the junction V is shortened by 3 bases and J by 1 base; bases outside the gene matches: 5. Including the terminal cysteine and phenylalanine, the CDR3 comprises 15 residues. This entry keeps only the CDR3 DNA: 45 bases, framed from base 1.